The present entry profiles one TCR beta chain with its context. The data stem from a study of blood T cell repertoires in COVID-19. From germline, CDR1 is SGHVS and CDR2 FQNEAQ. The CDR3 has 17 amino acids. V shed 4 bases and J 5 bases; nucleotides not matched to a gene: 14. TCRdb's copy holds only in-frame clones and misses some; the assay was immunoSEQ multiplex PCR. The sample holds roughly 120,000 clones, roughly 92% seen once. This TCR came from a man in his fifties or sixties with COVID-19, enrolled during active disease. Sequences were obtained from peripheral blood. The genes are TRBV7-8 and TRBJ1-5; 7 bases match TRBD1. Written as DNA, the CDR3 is TGTGCCAGCAGCTCCCGGGACAGCTTTTTTTTGGATCAGCCCCAGCATTTT. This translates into CASSSRDSFFLDQPQHF. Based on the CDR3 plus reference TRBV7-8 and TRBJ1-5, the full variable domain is GAGVSQSPRYKVAKRGQDVALRCDPISGHVSLFWYQQALGQGPEFLTYFQNEAQLDKSGLPSDRFFAERPEGSVSTLKIQRTQQEDSAVYLCASSSRDSFFLDQPQHFGDGTRLSIL.